Below are 28 T cell receptor beta chains sequenced from a single sample in a study of human T cells and chemical hapten exposure (dated by TCRdb to the early 2020s). The intended sense of this specimen's time point label: patch test 2, 6 weeks after DPC sensitization. Reading the label with the study, this specimen's treatment or condition is: therapeutic diphenylcyclopropenone sensitization with weekly scalp DPC. Receptor libraries were prepared by RACE. TCRdb names NextSeq 500 as the instrument used. TCRdb itself trimmed the public reads at Q25 with fastp, ran MiXCR and retained productive beta chains. Rows with a matching CDR3 protein are joined into one entry that keeps the most common DNA and genes. This sample has tens of thousands of distinct CDR3 sequences in its table, and about 9.4% of those were observed once. 2% to 2.5% of the sample goes to the ten largest clones. Source: whole blood, taken in connection with sensitization to the hapten diphenylcyclopropenone (DPC). Source of these receptors: a woman aged 25 to 39 with alopecia areata. Some clones in this sample may be carry-over from other donors' samples.

This clonotype was counted at least ten times. This chain links TRBV5-1 with TRBJ2-7; D call uncertain. V was cut by 1 base and J by 3 bases, with 8 bases left in between. The germline gives CDR1 SGHRS, CDR2 YFSETQ. The CDR3 sequence is 13 residues long. CDR3 coding DNA: TGCGCCAGCAGCTTGTTGGGCAACTACGAGCAGTACTTC. Encoded protein: CASSLLGNYEQYF.

This clonotype was found many times. V and J are TRBV10-3 and TRBJ1-2; 10 bases align to TRBD1. The CDR3 extends over 15 amino acids. V lost 7 bases, J lost 2 bases, and 7 bases stayed unmatched. Germline CDR1 is ENHRY and CDR2 is SYGVKD. The CDR3 protein is CAIKSATGGNYGYTF. CDR3 nucleotide sequence: TGTGCCATCAAGTCGGCGACAGGGGGCAACTATGGCTACACCTTC.

Remarks on this clonotype: This clone may be a read error of a much larger clone one base away. The chain recombines TRBV4-3 with TRBJ2-7, with TRBD1 identical over 7 bases. This CDR3 region has 16 residues. Germline V CDR1 and CDR2: LGHNA, YSLEER. V trimming: 0 bases; J trimming: 5 bases; junction bases outside the gene matches: 10. CDR3 residues: CASSQDSTGPAHEQYF. CDR3 DNA: TGCGCCAGCAGCCAAGATTCGACAGGGCCGGCCCACGAGCAGTACTTC.

In the case of this clonotype: A much larger clone differs by one base, so this may be a read error. The V call is TRBV6-1, the J call TRBJ2-1, with 9 nucleotides matching TRBD2. This CDR3 spans 16 amino acids. Germline values: CDR1 MNHNS, CDR2 SASEGT. J gave up 7 bases and V 3 bases, and 10 bases lay outside the gene matches. CDR3 DNA sequence: TGTGCCAGCAGTGATGCAGCTAGCGGGGAGGGAAATGAGCAGTTCTTC. This translates into CASSDAASGEGNEQFF.

In DNA form, the CDR3 reads TGTGCCACCAGTGGGGACTACCCCTCCTACAATGAGCAGTTCTTC. It encodes CATSGDYPSYNEQFF. The J gene is TRBJ2-1, the V gene TRBV24-1, with 7 bases that match TRBD2. Germline lookup yields CDR1 KGHDR and CDR2 SFDVKD. CDR3 size: 15 residues. Trimming at V came to 5 bases and at J to 0 bases, leaving 3 bases not matched to a gene.

J is TRBJ2-2 and V is TRBV6-6, with 11 bases that match TRBD2. V shed 5 bases, J shed 1 base, and the junction held 3 bases outside the gene matches. This CDR3 has 16 residues. Germline loops: CDR1 MNHNY, CDR2 SVGAGI (reference sequence). The CDR3 DNA reads TGTGCCAGCAGTACAGGACTAGCGGGGAACACCGGGGAGCTGTTTTTT. Its protein product is CASSTGLAGNTGELFF.

This clonotype showed up just a few times. The chain uses TRBV6-5 and TRBJ1-1, with D maybe TRBD1 (5 bases). Per germline, CDR1 MNHEY and CDR2 SVGAGI. The CDR3 loop spans 13 amino acids. V lost 6 bases and J lost 7, with 15 bases in between. Here the CDR3 reads CASRTLGGSEAFF. The CDR3 DNA follows: TGTGCCAGCAGAACGTTGGGGGGGAGTGAAGCTTTCTTT.

Ten or more counts support this clonotype. This chain uses TRBV6-6 with TRBJ2-7, with 15 bases that match TRBD2. From germline, CDR1 is MNHNY and CDR2 SVGAGI (reference sequence). The CDR3 totals 14 residues. Losses at the gene ends were 6 bases for V and 7 bases for J; bases not matched to a gene: 4. This CDR3 reads CASRGLAGGEEQYF. CDR3 DNA: TGTGCCAGCAGAGGACTAGCGGGAGGGGAGGAGCAGTACTTC.

This clonotype was observed a handful of times. The rearrangement joins TRBV29-1 to TRBJ2-7, with D possibly TRBD1 on 5 matching bases. Germline lookup yields CDR1 SQVTM and CDR2 ANQGSEA. V gave up 7 bases and J gave up 2 bases, with 24 bases separating them. This CDR3 spans 16 amino acids. Here the CDR3 DNA reads TGCAGCGCCACCCCGGGTCTGGCAGGGCGAACCTACGAGCAGTACTTC. Its translation is CSATPGLAGRTYEQYF.

This clonotype was detected many times. The genes are TRBV5-1 and TRBJ1-2, with D possibly matching TRBD1 (5 bases). Germline lookup yields CDR1 SGHRS and CDR2 YFSETQ. V was shortened by 0 bases and J by 4 bases, with 13 bases between the two germline ends. The CDR3 is 15 residues long. Here the CDR3 reads CASSLVLGQSYGYTF. In DNA form, the CDR3 reads TGCGCCAGCAGCTTGGTGCTCGGACAATCCTATGGCTACACCTTC.

J is TRBJ2-3 and V is TRBV5-8; D might be TRBD1 (6 bases). This CDR3 has 15 amino acids. V lost 4 bases, J lost 0 bases, and 12 bases lay in between. Germline-derived CDR1 and CDR2 are SGHTS and YDEGEE. CDR3 loop: CASSQLGQSTDTQYF. The CDR3 nucleotides read TGTGCCAGCAGCCAATTGGGACAAAGCACAGATACGCAGTATTTT.

This chain uses TRBV27 with TRBJ1-5; D perhaps matches TRBD1 (5 bases). From germline, CDR1 is MNHEY and CDR2 SMNVEV (reference sequence). V dropped 7 bases and J dropped 5 bases, with 24 bases sitting between them. There are 17 residues in the CDR3. DNA for the CDR3: TGTGCCAGCACCACGACATGGACACAACCCCCTCATCAGCCCCAGCATTTT. Its protein product is CASTTTWTQPPHQPQHF.

The CDR3 is CASSSLWDGSTGELFF. CDR3 nucleotide sequence: TGTGCCAGCAGTTCCCTATGGGACGGTAGCACCGGGGAGCTGTTTTTT. The chain recombines TRBV28 with TRBJ2-2, with D possibly being TRBD1 or TRBD2 (5 bases each). With 4 bases removed from V and 4 bases from J, the gap between germline ends came to 16 bases. This CDR3 region has 16 residues. Germline V gene sequence: CDR1 MDHEN, CDR2 SYDVKM.

The chain recombines TRBV12-3 or TRBV12-4 with TRBJ2-3, with 8 bases lining up with TRBD1. The junction had 19 bases not matched to a gene; V was cut back by 7 bases and J by 10 bases. This CDR3 region has 16 residues. The CDR3 bases are TGTGCCAGCACCAACCAGGACAGGGCCGCCCTAGGTCCGCAGTATTTT. It translates to CASTNQDRAALGPQYF.

Ten or more counts support this clonotype. This chain connects TRBV15 to TRBJ1-1; the match to TRBD1 covers 8 bases. The CDR3 is 16 amino acids. Germline trimming cut 2 bases from V and 6 bases from J; bases unmatched to any gene: 11. Germline V gene data show CDR1 as LNHNV and CDR2 as YYDKDF (reference sequence). CDR3 protein: CATSRSPTGVWAEAFF. For the CDR3, the DNA is TGTGCCACCAGCAGATCTCCGACAGGGGTTTGGGCTGAAGCTTTCTTT.

This clonotype was seen a few times. The chain combines TRBV29-1 with TRBJ2-3; D not resolved. Germline CDR1 reads SQVTM; CDR2 reads ANQGSEA. The CDR3 totals 11 residues. Between the trimmed V and J ends, which lost 4 bases and 2 bases, there was a span of 4 bases. The CDR3 protein is CSVADTDTQYF. Written as DNA, the CDR3 is TGCAGCGTTGCTGACACAGATACGCAGTATTTT.

This clonotype was found many times. The chain uses TRBV7-9 and TRBJ2-1; 11 nucleotides match TRBD2. CDR1 and CDR2 from the germline V gene are SEHNR and FQNEAQ (reference sequence). The V and J ends lost 4 bases and 14 bases, in that order; junction bases with no gene match: 7. CDR3 length: 13 residues. In nucleotides, the CDR3 is TGTGCCAGCAGCTCCGGGACTAGCGGCTGGGAGTTCTTC. Its translation: CASSSGTSGWEFF.

The genes are TRBV4-3 and TRBJ1-2, with 8 bases aligning to TRBD1. The CDR3 has 16 residues. Trimming at V came to 2 bases and at J to 4 bases, leaving 9 bases not matched to a gene. Germline-derived CDR1 and CDR2 are LGHNA and YSLEER. DNA of the CDR3: TGCGCCAGCAGCCAAACCGTTCAGGGGGCGATCTATGGCTACACCTTC. Protein: CASSQTVQGAIYGYTF.

This clonotype was seen repeatedly, ten times or more. This chain links TRBV9 with TRBJ1-1; D uncertain. Germline V CDR1 and CDR2: SGDLS, YYNGEE. The length of the CDR3 is 15 residues. Trimming stripped 0 bases from V and 3 bases from J, with 12 bases between. The CDR3 DNA sequence: TGTGCCAGCAGCGTAGGTTCAAGGTTCGACACTGAAGCTTTCTTT. Protein product: CASSVGSRFDTEAFF.

This clonotype showed up many times. The chain links TRBV11-1 to TRBJ2-3, with 7 bases lining up with TRBD2. CDR1 SGHAT and CDR2 FQDESV come from the germline V gene (reference sequence). With 2 bases clipped from V and 4 bases from J, the junction kept 15 bases outside the gene matches. The CDR3 covers 18 residues. CDR3 nucleotide sequence: TGTGCCAGCAGCTTAAGGGGACTACCCCTCACCCTTCCAGATACGCAGTATTTT. Translated: CASSLRGLPLTLPDTQYF.

This clonotype has a count of ten or more. The chain recombines TRBV5-1 with TRBJ1-5; D is uncertain. This CDR3 has 13 residues. Germline values: CDR1 SGHRS, CDR2 YFSETQ. The V gene lost 1 base and the J gene lost 7 bases, with 9 bases spanning the gap. CDR3: CASSLLGLQPQHF. CDR3 DNA: TGCGCCAGCAGCTTGTTGGGGTTGCAGCCCCAGCATTTT.

This clonotype was recorded many times. The chain links TRBV3-1 to TRBJ1-2; D unresolved. Trimming stripped 1 base from V and 8 bases from J, with 11 bases between. Per germline, CDR1 LGHDT and CDR2 YNNKEL (reference sequence). The CDR3 runs to 13 residues. In nucleotides, the CDR3 is TGTGCCAGCAGCCAAGGAATTGGAGGCGGCTACACCTTC. It yields the protein CASSQGIGGGYTF.

The table lists this clonotype with a few counts. The chain is built from TRBV9 and TRBJ2-7, with D unclear. This CDR3 has 13 amino acids. Germline V gene data show CDR1 as SGDLS and CDR2 as YYNGEE. V gave up 0 bases and J gave up 4 bases, with 8 bases separating them. The CDR3: CASSVATGYEQYF. CDR3 bases: TGTGCCAGCAGCGTAGCTACCGGATACGAGCAGTACTTC.

J is TRBJ2-5 and V is TRBV3-1; no clear D. CDR1 LGHDT and CDR2 YNNKEL come from the germline V gene (reference sequence). The CDR3 totals 14 residues. The germline V and J ends were trimmed by 0 bases and 0 bases, with 5 bases remaining between them. The CDR3 sequence is CASSQDTYQETQYF. The CDR3 region has the DNA TGTGCCAGCAGCCAAGATACTTACCAAGAGACCCAGTACTTC.

The table lists this clonotype with a few counts. V is TRBV11-3 and J is TRBJ2-7; D not resolved. This CDR3 has 12 residues. Germline CDR1 is SGHNT and CDR2 is YENEEA. V gave up 0 bases and J gave up 4 bases, with 4 bases separating them. The CDR3 bases are TGTGCCAGCAGCTTAGATACGTACGAGCAGTACTTC. It is translated as CASSLDTYEQYF.

There are many counts of this clonotype. The chain has TRBV6-5 and TRBJ2-7, with 7 bases lining up with TRBD2. The CDR3 is 15 residues long. V lost 4 bases to trimming and J lost 3 bases; unmatched junction nucleotides: 9. Germline V gene sequence: CDR1 MNHEY, CDR2 SVGAGI. CDR3 protein: CASSLTGTTNYEQYF. CDR3 nucleotides: TGTGCCAGCAGTTTAACCGGGACTACCAACTACGAGCAGTACTTC.

The sample holds many counts of this clonotype. For the CDR3, the DNA is TGCAGCGCTAACACAGGGTTTCGGGAGACCCAGTACTTC. Protein sequence: CSANTGFRETQYF. The chain is built from TRBV29-1 and TRBJ2-5; possible D gene TRBD1, 6 bases. Trimming took 7 bases from V and 5 from J, leaving 17 bases between them. The CDR3 has 13 amino acids. Germline V lookup: CDR1 SQVTM, CDR2 ANQGSEA.

This clonotype was seen a handful of times. V gene TRBV29-1 combines with J gene TRBJ2-5; D uncertain. The germline V gene has CDR1 SQVTM and CDR2 ANQGSEA. V lost 5 bases and J lost 2, with 12 bases in between. CDR3 length: 13 amino acids. As DNA, the CDR3 is TGCAGCGTTAGACGTACCACTCAAGAGACCCAGTACTTC. It codes for CSVRRTTQETQYF.